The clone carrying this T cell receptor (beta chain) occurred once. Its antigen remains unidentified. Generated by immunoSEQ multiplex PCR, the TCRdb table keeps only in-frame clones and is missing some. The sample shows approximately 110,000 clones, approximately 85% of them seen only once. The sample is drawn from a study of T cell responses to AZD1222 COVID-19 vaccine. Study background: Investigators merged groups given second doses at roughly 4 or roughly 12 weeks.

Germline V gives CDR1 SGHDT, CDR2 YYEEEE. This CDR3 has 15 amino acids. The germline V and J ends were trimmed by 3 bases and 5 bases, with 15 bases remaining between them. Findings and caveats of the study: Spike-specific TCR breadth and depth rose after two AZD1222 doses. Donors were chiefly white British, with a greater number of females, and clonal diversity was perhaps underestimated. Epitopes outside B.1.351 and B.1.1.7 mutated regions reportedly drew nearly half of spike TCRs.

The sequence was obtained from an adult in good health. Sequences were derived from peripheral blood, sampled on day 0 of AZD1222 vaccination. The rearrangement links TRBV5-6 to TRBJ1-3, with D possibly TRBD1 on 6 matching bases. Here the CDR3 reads CASSSRRQARNTIYF. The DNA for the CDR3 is TGTGCCAGCAGCTCAAGGCGACAGGCCAGAAACACCATATATTTT.